This T cell receptor (beta chain) was recorded in a study of identical twins. Study-level points and caveats: The study found that models underestimated out-of-frame TCR alpha sharing in monozygotic twins. Weaker excess twin sharing was observed in beta out-of-frame sequences. Donors were not followed over many years; analysis was cross-sectional.

Points on this clonotype: Its specificity is not known.

MiXCR was run by TCRdb on the 5' RACE reads, yielding one entry per CDR3 protein. The sample consists of 450,000 or so distinct CDR3 sequences, 13% to 15% of them appearing once. Germline CDR1 and CDR2: SGHAT and FQNNGV. The CDR3 extends over 18 amino acids. After removal of 2 bases from V and 0 bases from J, the junction contained 9 bases not matched to a gene. The sample also formed part of further work on yellow fever vaccine responses in identical twins. That study adds: Reports say the vaccine T cell response in twins looked partly convergent and partly personalized.

This receptor was identified in a woman aged 18-30 years in good health. Sequencing was performed on CD4+ T cells sorted from blood. V is TRBV11-2 and J is TRBJ2-3, with 9 bases identical to TRBD2. The DNA of the CDR3 is TGTGCCAGCAGCTTAAGGGCAGCGGGGGGTTCCAGCACAGATACGCAGTATTTT. Translating gives CASSLRAAGGSSTDTQYF.